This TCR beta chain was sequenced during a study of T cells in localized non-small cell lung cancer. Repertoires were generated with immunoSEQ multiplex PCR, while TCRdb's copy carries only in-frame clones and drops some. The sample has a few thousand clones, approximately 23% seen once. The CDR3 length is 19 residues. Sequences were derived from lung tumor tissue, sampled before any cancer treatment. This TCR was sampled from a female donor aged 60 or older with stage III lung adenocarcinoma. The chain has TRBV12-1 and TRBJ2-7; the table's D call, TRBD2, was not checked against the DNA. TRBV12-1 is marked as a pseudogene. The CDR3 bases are TGTGCCAGCAGCTTTACCAGCGGGAGGGCCTTCGAGCCCTTCTACGAGCAGTACTTC. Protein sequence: CASSFTSGRAFEPFYEQYF.